This T cell receptor beta chain was obtained from a study of blood T cell repertoires in COVID-19. Across the study: Whether acute or convalescent, the COVID-19 samples came from the United States, Italy and Spain. T cells, B-cell-depleted T cells, or PBMCs supplied cDNA or gDNA.

Profiled with immunoSEQ multiplex PCR; TCRdb holds only in-frame clones, not every one. The repertoire holds about 210,000 clones, 84% seen once, with about 9% in the top ten. This clone was seen once. The CDR3 spans 14 residues. V lost 7 bases and J lost 3, with 16 bases in between. Per germline, CDR1 LGHDT and CDR2 YNNKEL (reference sequence). This TCR came from a man in his fifties or sixties with active or convalescent COVID-19. Sequencing input: peripheral blood. The gene calls are TRBV3-1 (or the pseudogene TRBV3-2) and TRBJ2-7, with a possible D match to TRBD1 (6 bases). CDR3 nucleotides: TGTGCCAGCACCCAGGGACACTGGAACTACGAGCAGTACTTC. Translating it yields CASTQGHWNYEQYF.